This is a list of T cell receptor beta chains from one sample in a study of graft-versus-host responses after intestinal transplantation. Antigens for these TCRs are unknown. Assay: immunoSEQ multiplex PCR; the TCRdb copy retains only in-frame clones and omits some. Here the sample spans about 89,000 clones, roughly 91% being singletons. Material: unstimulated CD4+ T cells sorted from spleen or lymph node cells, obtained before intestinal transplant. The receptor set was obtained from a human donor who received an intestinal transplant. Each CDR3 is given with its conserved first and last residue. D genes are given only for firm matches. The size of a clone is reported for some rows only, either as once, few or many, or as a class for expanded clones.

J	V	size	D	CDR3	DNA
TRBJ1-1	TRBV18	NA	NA	CASSPSDRNTEAFF	TGTGCCAGCTCACCTTCCGACAGGAACACTGAAGCTTTCTTT
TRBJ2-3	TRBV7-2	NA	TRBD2	CASSSGASGGTDTQYF	TGTGCCAGCAGTTCAGGGGCTAGCGGGGGCACAGATACGCAGTATTTT
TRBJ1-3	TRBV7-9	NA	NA	CASSLSSAARSGNTIYF	TGTGCCAGCAGCTTATCTTCGGCGGCGAGATCTGGAAACACCATATATTTT
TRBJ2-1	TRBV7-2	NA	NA	CASSLDRNEQFF	TGTGCCAGCAGCCTCGACAGAAATGAGCAGTTCTTC
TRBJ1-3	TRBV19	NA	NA	CASSITGSGNTIYF	TGTGCCAGTAGTATAACGGGATCTGGAAACACCATATATTTT
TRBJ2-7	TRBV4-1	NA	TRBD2	CASSQDPTSGGSSYEQYF	TGCGCCAGCAGCCAAGACCCGACTAGCGGGGGGAGCTCCTACGAGCAGTACTTC
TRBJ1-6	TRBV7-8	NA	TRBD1	CASSKGQAPISSLHF	TGTGCCAGCAGCAAAGGACAGGCCCCAATTTCTTCCCTCCACTTT
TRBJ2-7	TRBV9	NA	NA	CASSPRQGFMYEQYF	TGTGCCAGCAGCCCAAGGCAGGGGTTTATGTACGAGCAGTACTTC
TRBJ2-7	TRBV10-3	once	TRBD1	CAISDMTGYEQYF	TGTGCCATCAGTGATATGACAGGGTACGAGCAGTACTTC
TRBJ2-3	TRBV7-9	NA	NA	CASSLGRGSIGTDTQYF	TGTGCCAGCAGCTTAGGTAGGGGCAGCATCGGCACAGATACGCAGTATTTT
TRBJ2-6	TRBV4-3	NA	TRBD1	CASSQDLRQGTLSGANVLTF	TGCGCCAGCAGCCAAGATCTTCGACAGGGTACCCTATCTGGGGCCAACGTCCTGACTTTC
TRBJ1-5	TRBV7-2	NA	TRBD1	CASSPHTGGNQPQHF	TGTGCCAGCAGCCCTCACACAGGGGGTAATCAGCCCCAGCATTTT
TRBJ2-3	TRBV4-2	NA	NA	CASSPGGAGVTQYF	TGTGCCAGCAGTCCGGGCGGGGCCGGGGTTACGCAGTATTTT
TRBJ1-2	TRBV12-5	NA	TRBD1	CASGLTELDRRFHYGYTF	TGTGCTAGTGGTTTGACCGAGTTGGACAGGCGGTTTCACTATGGCTACACCTTC
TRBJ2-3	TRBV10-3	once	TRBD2	CAISLAGVTDTQYF	TGTGCCATCAGCCTAGCGGGGGTCACAGATACGCAGTATTTT